The present T cell receptor (beta chain) was sequenced within a study of T cell changes during pregnancy in multiple sclerosis (dated by TCRdb to about 2019). In terms of the full investigation: The study looked at changes in the T cell repertoire across pregnancy in women with multiple sclerosis.

Based on the germline V gene (reference sequence), the CDR1 and CDR2 sequences are SGHNT and YYREEE. The germline V end is reduced by 3 bases and the J end by 1 base; junction bases left unmatched: 9. Inclusive of the bounding cysteine and phenylalanine, the CDR3 is 18 residues long. The CDR3 DNA has 54 bases and is translated from base 1. Library preparation employed the immunoSEQ multiplex PCR assay. Drawn from immuneACCESS, this table holds only the in-frame rearrangements with V and J called that TCRdb kept. Clones are partly lost; checked studies trace under half to an unresolved V gene and leave the rest unexplained. This sample comprises just under 95,000 clones, approximately 92% of them detected only once. The ten biggest clones cover about 3% of the sample. With regard to this clone: This clone's antigen is unknown. There are no base qualities to consult, and no much larger clone falls within one base.

The receptor comes from a female donor with multiple sclerosis, enrolled in a pregnancy study. Recombination joined TRBV5-4 with TRBJ2-5; 13 junctional bases match TRBD2. Source: peripheral blood, taken in the first trimester of pregnancy. The CDR3 loop reads CASSSARGTSGIQETQYF. Read as DNA, the sequence is TGTGCCAGCAGCTCCGCCCGCGGGACTAGCGGGATCCAAGAGACCCAGTACTTC.